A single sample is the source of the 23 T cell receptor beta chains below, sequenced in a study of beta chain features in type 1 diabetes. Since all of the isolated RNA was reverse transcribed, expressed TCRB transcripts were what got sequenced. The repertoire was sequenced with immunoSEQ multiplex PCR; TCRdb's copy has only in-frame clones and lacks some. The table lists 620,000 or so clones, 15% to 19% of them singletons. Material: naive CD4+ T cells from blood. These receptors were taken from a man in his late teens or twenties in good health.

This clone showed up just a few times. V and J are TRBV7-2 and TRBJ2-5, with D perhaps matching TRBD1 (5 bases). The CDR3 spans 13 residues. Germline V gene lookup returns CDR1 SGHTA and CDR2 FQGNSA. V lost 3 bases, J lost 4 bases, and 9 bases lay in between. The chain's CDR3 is CASSLGRAETQYF. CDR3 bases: TGTGCCAGCAGCTTGGGCAGGGCAGAGACCCAGTACTTC.

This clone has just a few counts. The chain's CDR3 is CASSSWNEQFF. In nucleotides, the CDR3 is TGTGCCAGCAGTTCCTGGAATGAGCAGTTCTTC. The genes are TRBV6-1 and TRBJ2-1; D gene ambiguous. From germline, CDR1 is MNHNS and CDR2 SASEGT. V lost 5 bases, J lost 7 bases, and 6 bases lay in between. The CDR3 spans 11 residues.

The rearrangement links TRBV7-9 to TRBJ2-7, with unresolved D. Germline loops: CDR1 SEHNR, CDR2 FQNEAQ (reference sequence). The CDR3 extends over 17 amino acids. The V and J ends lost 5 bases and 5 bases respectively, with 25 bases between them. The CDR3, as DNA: TGTGCCAGCAGCCCACCGGCGTTTCCAAGCCCCGCGAACGAGCAGTACTTC. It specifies CASSPPAFPSPANEQYF.

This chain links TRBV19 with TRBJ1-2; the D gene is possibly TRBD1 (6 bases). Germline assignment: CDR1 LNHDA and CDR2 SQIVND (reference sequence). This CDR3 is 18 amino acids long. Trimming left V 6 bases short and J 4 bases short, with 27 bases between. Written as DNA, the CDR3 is TGTGCCAGTAGCTTACTCAAAATAAGGACAGAGACCTTCTATGGCTACACCTTC. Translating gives CASSLLKIRTETFYGYTF.

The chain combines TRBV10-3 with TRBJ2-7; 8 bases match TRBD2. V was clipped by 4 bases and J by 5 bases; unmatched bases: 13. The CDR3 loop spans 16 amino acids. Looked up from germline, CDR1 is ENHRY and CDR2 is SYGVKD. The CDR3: CAISGFGAGEAHEQYF. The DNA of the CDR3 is TGTGCCATCAGTGGATTTGGAGCGGGAGAGGCACACGAGCAGTACTTC.

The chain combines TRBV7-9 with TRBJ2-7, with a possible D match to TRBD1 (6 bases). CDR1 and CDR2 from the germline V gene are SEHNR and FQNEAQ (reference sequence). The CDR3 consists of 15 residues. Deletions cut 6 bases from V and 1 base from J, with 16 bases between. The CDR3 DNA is TGTGCCAGCAGTTTGTCACGGACAGTTTCCTACGAGCAGTACTTC. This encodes CASSLSRTVSYEQYF.

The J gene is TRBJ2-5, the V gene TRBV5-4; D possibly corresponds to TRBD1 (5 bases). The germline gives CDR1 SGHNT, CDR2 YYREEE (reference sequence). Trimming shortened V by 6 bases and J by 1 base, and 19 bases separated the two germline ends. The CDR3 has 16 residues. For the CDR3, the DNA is TGTGCCAGCAACCTTGGTGGACACCGTGTCCAAGAGACCCAGTACTTC. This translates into CASNLGGHRVQETQYF.

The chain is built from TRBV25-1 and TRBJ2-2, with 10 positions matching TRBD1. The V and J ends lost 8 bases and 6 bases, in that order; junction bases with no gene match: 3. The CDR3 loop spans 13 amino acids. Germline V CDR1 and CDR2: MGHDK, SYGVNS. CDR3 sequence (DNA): TGTGCCAGCGTCGACAGGGGGCCCGGGGAGCTGTTTTTT. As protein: CASVDRGPGELFF.

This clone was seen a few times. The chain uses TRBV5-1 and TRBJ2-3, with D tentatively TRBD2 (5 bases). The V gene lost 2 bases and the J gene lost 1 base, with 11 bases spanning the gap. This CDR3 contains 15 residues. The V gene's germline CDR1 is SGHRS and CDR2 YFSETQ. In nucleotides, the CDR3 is TGCGCCAGCAGCTTCCTCGCGGGCGGCACAGATACGCAGTATTTT. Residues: CASSFLAGGTDTQYF. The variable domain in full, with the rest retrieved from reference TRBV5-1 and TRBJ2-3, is KAGVTQTPRYLIKTRGQQVTLSCSPISGHRSVSWYQQTPGQGLQFLFEYFSETQRNKGNFPGRFSGRQFSNSRSEMNVSTLELGDSALYLCASSFLAGGTDTQYFGPGTRLTVL.

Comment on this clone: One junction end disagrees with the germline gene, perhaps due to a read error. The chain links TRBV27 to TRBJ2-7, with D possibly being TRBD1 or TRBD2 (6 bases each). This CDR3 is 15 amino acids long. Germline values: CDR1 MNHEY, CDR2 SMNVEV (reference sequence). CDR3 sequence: CASTLSGAAGYEQYF. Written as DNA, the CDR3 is TGTGCCAGCACTTTATCGGGGGCTGCTGGTTACGAGCAGTACTTC.

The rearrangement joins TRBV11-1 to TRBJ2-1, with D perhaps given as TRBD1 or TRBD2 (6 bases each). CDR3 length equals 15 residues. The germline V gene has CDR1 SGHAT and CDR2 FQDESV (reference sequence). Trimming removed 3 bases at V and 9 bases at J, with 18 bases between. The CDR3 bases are TGTGCCAGCAGCTTCCGACGGGAGAGGACAGCTGAGCAGTTCTTC. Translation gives CASSFRRERTAEQFF.

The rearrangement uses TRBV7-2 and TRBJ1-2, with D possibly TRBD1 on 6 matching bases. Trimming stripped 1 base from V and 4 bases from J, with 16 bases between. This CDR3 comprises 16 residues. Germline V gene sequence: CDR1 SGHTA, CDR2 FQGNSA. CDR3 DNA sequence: TGTGCCAGCAGCTTAGGACGAGCCGGAGGGGGCTATGGCTACACCTTC. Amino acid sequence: CASSLGRAGGGYGYTF.

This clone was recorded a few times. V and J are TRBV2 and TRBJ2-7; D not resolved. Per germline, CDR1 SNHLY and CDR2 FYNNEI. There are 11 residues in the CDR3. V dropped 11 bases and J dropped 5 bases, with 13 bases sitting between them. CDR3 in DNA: TGTGCCTCCCGGCGAAGCAACGAGCAGTACTTC. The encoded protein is CASRRSNEQYF.

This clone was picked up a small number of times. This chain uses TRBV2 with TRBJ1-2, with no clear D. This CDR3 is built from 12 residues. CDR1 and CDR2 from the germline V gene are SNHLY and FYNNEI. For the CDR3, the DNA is TGTGCGTGTAGAACTCTCGTGATAGGCTACACCTTC. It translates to CACRTLVIGYTF.

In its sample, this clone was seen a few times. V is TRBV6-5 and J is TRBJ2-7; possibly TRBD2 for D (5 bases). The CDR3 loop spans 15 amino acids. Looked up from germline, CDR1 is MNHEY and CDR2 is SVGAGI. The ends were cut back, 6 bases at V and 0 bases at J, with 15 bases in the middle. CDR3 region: CASRPSYQSSYEQYF. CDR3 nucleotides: TGTGCCAGCAGACCTAGCTATCAGAGCTCCTACGAGCAGTACTTC.

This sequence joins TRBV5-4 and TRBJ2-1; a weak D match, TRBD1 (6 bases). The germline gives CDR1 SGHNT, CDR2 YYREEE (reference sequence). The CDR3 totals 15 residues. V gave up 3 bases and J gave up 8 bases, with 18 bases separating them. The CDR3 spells CASSSPGQGVYEQFF. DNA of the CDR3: TGTGCCAGCAGCTCCCCGGGACAAGGGGTGTATGAGCAGTTCTTC.

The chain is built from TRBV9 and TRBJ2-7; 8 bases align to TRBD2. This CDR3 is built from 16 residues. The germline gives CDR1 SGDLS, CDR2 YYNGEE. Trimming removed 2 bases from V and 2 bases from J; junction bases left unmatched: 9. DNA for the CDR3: TGTGCCAGCAGCGTTGCGAGCGGGGGACCGGCCTACGAGCAGTACTTC. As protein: CASSVASGGPAYEQYF.

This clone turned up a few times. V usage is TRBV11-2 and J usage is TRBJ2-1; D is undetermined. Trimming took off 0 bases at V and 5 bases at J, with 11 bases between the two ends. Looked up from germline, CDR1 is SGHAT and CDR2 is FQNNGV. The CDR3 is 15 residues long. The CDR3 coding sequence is TGTGCCAGCAGCTTAGACTGGGTCAACAACAATGAGCAGTTCTTC. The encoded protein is CASSLDWVNNNEQFF.

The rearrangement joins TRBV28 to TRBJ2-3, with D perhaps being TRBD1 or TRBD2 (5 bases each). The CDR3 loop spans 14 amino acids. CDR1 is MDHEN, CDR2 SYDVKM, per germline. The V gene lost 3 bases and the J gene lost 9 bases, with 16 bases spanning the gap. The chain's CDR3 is CASSFRDRVGTQYF. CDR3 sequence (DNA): TGTGCCAGCAGTTTCCGGGACCGCGTTGGGACGCAGTATTTT.

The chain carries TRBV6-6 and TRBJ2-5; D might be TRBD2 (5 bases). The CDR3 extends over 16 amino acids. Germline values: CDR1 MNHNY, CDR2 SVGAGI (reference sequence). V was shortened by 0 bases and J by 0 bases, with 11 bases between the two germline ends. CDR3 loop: CASSYSGTGNQETQYF. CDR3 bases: TGTGCCAGCAGTTACTCGGGTACGGGGAACCAAGAGACCCAGTACTTC.

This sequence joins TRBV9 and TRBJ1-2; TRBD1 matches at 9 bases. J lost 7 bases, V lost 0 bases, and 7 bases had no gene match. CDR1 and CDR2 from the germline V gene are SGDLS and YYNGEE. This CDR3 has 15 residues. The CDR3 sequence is CASSVEYRGRSGYTF. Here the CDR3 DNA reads TGTGCCAGCAGCGTAGAGTACAGGGGGCGGAGTGGCTACACCTTC.

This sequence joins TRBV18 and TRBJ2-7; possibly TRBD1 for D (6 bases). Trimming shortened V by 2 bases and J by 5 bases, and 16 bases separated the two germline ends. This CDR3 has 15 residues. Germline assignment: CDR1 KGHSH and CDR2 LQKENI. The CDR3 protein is CASSPVQGPQHEQYF. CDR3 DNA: TGTGCCAGCTCACCAGTGCAGGGGCCTCAGCACGAGCAGTACTTC.

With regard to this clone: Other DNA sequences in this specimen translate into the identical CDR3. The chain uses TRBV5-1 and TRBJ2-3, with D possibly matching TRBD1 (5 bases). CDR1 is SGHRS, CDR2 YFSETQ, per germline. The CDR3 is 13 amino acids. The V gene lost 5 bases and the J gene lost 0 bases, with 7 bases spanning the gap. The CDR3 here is CASSTGSTDTQYF. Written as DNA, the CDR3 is TGCGCCAGCAGTACAGGTAGCACAGATACGCAGTATTTT.